This T cell receptor (beta chain) was documented in a study of blood T cells in healthy people across ages. Germline values: CDR1 SGHRS, CDR2 YFSETQ. V gave up 0 bases and J gave up 9 bases, with 7 bases separating them. The CDR3 runs 12 residues. Together with a sample-barcoded 5' primer, a J-beta primer mix was included in a second PCR lasting about 7 to 11 cycles. TCRdb redid the calling of the 5' RACE reads with MiXCR, one entry per CDR3 protein. The sample records more than 700,000 distinct CDR3 sequences, 46% being singletons. The authors isolated at least 6 million PBMCs per sample. The table lists this clonotype with many counts.

The sequencing input was blood. This receptor was obtained from a man older than 75 in good health. The genes are TRBV5-1 and TRBJ2-1; D is undetermined. The chain's CDR3 is CASSLAQAEQFF. In DNA form, the CDR3 reads TGCGCCAGCAGCTTGGCCCAGGCTGAGCAGTTCTTC.